Sequencing of this T cell receptor (beta chain) was carried out in a study of T-cell reconstitution after alpha-beta-depleted transplantation in children. This clonotype was picked up many times. Construction of the TCRbeta library involved unique molecular identifiers. TCRdb reprocessed the PCR reads via MiXCR and lists one record per CDR3 protein. The table records approximately 640,000 distinct CDR3 sequences, approximately 17% of them present only once. V gave up 8 bases and J gave up 2 bases, with 19 bases separating them. CDR3 length equals 15 residues. This chain connects TRBV12-3 or TRBV12-4 to TRBJ2-7, with D possibly being TRBD1 or TRBD2 (5 bases each). Sequenced material: PBMCs from the stem cell graft donor, taken from the stem cell graft. This clonotype was obtained from a human donor who donated a stem cell graft to a child with acute myeloid leukemia. CDR3 residues: CASSKSGTGTYEQYV. The CDR3 DNA follows: TGTGCCAGCTCCAAATCGGGAACAGGTACCTACGAGCAGTACGTC.